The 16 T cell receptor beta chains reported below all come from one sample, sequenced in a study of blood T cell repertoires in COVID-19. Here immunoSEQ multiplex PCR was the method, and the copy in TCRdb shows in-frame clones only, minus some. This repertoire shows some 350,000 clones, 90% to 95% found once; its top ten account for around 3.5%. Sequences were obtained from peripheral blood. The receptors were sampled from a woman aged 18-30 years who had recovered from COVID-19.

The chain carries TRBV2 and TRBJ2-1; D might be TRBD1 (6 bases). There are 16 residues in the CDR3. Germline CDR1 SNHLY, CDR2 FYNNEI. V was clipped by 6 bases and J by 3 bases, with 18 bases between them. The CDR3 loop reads CASRENPSGHYNEQFF. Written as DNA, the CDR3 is TGTGCCAGCAGGGAAAATCCTTCGGGACACTACAATGAGCAGTTCTTC.

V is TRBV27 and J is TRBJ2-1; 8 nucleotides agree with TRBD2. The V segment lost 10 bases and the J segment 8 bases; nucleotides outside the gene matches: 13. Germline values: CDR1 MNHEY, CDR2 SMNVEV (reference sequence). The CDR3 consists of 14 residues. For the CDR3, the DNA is TGTGCCACAAAGATTTATAGCGGGACATATGAGCAGTTCTTC. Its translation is CATKIYSGTYEQFF.

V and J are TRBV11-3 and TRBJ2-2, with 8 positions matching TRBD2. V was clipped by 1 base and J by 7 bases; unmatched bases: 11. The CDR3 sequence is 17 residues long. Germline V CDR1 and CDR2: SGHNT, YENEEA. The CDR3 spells CASSLAERESRDGELFF. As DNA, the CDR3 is TGTGCCAGCAGCTTAGCAGAGCGGGAGTCTCGGGACGGGGAGCTGTTTTTT.

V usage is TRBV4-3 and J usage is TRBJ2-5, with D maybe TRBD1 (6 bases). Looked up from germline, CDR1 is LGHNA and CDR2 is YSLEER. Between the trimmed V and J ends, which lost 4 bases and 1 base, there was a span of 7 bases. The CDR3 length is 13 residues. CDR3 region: CASSRTAQETQYF. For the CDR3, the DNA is TGCGCCAGCAGCCGGACAGCCCAAGAGACCCAGTACTTC.

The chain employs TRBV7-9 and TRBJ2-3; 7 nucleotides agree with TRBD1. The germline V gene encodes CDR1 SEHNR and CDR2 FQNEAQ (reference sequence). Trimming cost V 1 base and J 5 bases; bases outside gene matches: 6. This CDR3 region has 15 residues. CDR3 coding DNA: TGTGCCAGCAGCTTAGGACAGGGCGTTGGAGATACGCAGTATTTT. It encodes CASSLGQGVGDTQYF.

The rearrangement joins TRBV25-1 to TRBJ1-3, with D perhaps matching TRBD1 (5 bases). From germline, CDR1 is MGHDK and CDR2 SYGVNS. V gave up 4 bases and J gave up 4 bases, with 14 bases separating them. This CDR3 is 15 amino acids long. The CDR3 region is CASSAEWGVGNTIYF. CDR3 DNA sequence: TGTGCCAGCAGTGCGGAGTGGGGGGTGGGAAACACCATATATTTT.

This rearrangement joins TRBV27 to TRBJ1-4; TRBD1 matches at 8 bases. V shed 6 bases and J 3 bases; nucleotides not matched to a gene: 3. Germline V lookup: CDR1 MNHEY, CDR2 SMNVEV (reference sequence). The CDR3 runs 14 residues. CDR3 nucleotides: TGTGCCAGCAGGCCGACAGGGGCTAATGAAAAACTGTTTTTT. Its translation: CASRPTGANEKLFF.

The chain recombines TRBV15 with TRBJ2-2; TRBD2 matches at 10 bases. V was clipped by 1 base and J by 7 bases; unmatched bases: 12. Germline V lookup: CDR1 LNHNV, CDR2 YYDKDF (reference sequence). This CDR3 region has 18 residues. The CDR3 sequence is CATSRGKALAGERGELFF. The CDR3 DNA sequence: TGTGCCACCAGCAGAGGGAAGGCTCTAGCGGGAGAACGCGGGGAGCTGTTTTTT. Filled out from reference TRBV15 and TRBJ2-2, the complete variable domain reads DAMVIQNPRYQVTQFGKPVTLSCSQTLNHNVMYWYQQKSSQAPKLLFHYYDKDFNNEADTPDNFQSRRPNTSFCFLDIRSPGLGDTAMYLCATSRGKALAGERGELFFGEGSRLTVL.

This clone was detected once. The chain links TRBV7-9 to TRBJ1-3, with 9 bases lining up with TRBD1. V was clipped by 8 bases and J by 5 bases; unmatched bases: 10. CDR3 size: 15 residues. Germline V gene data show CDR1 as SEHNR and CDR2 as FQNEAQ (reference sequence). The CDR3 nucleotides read TGTGCCAGCTATTGGGGACAGGGTGGAAGAAACACCATATATTTT. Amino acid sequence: CASYWGQGGRNTIYF.

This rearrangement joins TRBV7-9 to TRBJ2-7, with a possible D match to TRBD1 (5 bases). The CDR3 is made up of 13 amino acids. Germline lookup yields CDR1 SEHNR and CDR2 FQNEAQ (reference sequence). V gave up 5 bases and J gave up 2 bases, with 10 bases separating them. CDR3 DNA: TGTGCCAGCAGCGGGGCCTCTACCTACGAGCAGTACGTC. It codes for CASSGASTYEQYV.

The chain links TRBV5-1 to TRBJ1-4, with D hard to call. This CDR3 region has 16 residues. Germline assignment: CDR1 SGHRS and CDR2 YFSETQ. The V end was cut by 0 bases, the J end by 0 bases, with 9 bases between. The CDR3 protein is CASSLGIIATNEKLFF. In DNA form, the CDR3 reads TGCGCCAGCAGCTTGGGTATTATTGCAACTAATGAAAAACTGTTTTTT.

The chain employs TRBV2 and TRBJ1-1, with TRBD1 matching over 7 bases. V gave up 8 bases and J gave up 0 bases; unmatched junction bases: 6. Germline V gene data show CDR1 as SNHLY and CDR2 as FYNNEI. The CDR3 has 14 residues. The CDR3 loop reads CASQITGVNTEAFF. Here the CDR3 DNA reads TGTGCCAGCCAAATAACAGGGGTGAACACTGAAGCTTTCTTT.

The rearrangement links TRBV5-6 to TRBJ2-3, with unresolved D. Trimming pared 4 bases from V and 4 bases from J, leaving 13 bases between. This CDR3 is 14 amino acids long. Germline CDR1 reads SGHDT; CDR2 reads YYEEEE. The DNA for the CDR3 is TGTGCCAGCAGCCCCCGTCCGGGTGCAGATACGCAGTATTTT. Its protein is CASSPRPGADTQYF. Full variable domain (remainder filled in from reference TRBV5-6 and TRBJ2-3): DAGVTQSPTHLIKTRGQQVTLRCSPKSGHDTVSWYQQALGQGPQFIFQYYEEEERQRGNFPDRFSGHQFPNYSSELNVNALLLGDSALYLCASSPRPGADTQYFGPGTRLTVL.

The CDR3 spells CASSTTGGQGGRGELFF. The DNA of the CDR3 is TGTGCCAGCAGCACAACGGGGGGACAGGGAGGCCGCGGGGAGCTGTTTTTT. V is TRBV7-9 and J is TRBJ2-2; 9 bases match TRBD1. The germline V gene has CDR1 SEHNR and CDR2 FQNEAQ (reference sequence). The CDR3 extends over 17 amino acids. The V segment lost 5 bases and the J segment 7 bases; nucleotides outside the gene matches: 14.

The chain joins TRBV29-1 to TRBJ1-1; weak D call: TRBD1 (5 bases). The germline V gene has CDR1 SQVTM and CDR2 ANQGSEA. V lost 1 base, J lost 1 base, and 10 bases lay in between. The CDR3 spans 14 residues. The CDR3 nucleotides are TGCAGCGTTGAAGGAGCCACAGGGAACACTGAAGCTTTCTTT. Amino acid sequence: CSVEGATGNTEAFF.

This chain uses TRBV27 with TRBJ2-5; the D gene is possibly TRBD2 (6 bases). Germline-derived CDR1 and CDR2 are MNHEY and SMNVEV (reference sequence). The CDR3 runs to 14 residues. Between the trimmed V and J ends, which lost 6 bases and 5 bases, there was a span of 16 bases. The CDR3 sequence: CASSKRVHLETQYF. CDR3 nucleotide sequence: TGTGCCAGCAGCAAGCGGGTCCACTTGGAGACCCAGTACTTC.